The 14 T cell receptor beta chains reported below all come from one sample, sequenced in a study of cytotoxic CD8 clonotypes in ibrutinib-treated CLL listed by TCRdb under 2021. The label giving this sample's time point can be read as: around 25 months on ibrutinib. Receptors were amplified or captured by the immunoSEQ multiplex PCR assay. TCRdb mirrors the immuneACCESS table, restricted to in-frame sequences. Some clones are absent from its copies; in checked studies, under half trace to an unresolved V gene, and the reason for the others is unknown. Recorded for this sample are some 47,000 clones; around 52% of them occurred a single time. Of the sample, 25% to 30% falls within the top ten clones. Sequences were derived from PBMCs, sampled after 24 months of ibrutinib treatment. Source of these receptors: a human donor with chronic lymphocytic leukemia.

The CDR3 DNA reads TGCAGCGTCCCCTGGGCCTTTCAAGAGACCCAGTACTTC. This sequence encodes CSVPWAFQETQYF. V is TRBV29-1 and J is TRBJ2-5; D is ambiguous. CDR1 is SQVTM, CDR2 ANQGSEA, per germline. The CDR3 spans 13 residues. Trimming removed 6 bases at V and 2 bases at J, with 13 bases between.

This chain connects TRBV5-1 to TRBJ1-1; D not certain. V lost 0 bases and J 2 bases, leaving 11 bases between the germline ends. Germline V gives CDR1 SGHRS, CDR2 YFSETQ. The CDR3 runs 15 residues. CDR3 region: CASSLASSGNTEAFF. The DNA of the CDR3 is TGCGCCAGCAGCTTGGCCTCGAGCGGTAACACTGAAGCTTTCTTT.

This chain connects TRBV6-1 to TRBJ2-2; 7 nucleotides agree with TRBD1. V trimming: 5 bases; J trimming: 7 bases; junction bases outside the gene matches: 4. Germline assignment: CDR1 MNHNS and CDR2 SASEGT. The CDR3 covers 13 residues. The CDR3: CASSPRTGGELFF. The CDR3 DNA sequence: TGTGCCAGCAGTCCCCGGACAGGCGGGGAGCTGTTTTTT.

The chain employs TRBV4-1 and TRBJ1-5; TRBD1 agrees at 9 bases. Germline lookup yields CDR1 MGHRA and CDR2 YSYEKL. The V segment lost 0 bases and the J segment 1 base; nucleotides outside the gene matches: 10. The CDR3 totals 19 residues. CDR3 protein: CASSQDRDGTGLSNQPQHF. Written as DNA, the CDR3 is TGCGCCAGCAGCCAAGATCGGGACGGGACAGGGTTAAGCAATCAGCCCCAGCATTTT.

This chain joins TRBV25-1 and TRBJ2-5; D ambiguous. TRBJ2-7 explains the end of the DNA better; the J call may be wrong. CDR3 length equals 14 residues. CDR1 and CDR2 from the germline V gene are MGHDK and SYGVNS. CDR3 loop: CASSELSSSYEQYF. CDR3 bases: TGTGCCAGCAGTGAATTGTCGAGCTCCTACGAGCAGTACTTC.

The rearrangement joins TRBV2 to TRBJ2-7, with D unclear. Trimming removed 5 bases at V and 6 bases at J, with 8 bases between. The CDR3 sequence is 11 residues long. In germline, CDR1 is SNHLY, CDR2 FYNNEI. This chain's CDR3 is CASSRTLEQYF. The CDR3 nucleotides read TGTGCCAGCAGTCGGACGCTCGAGCAGTACTTC.

As concerns this clone: In the same sample, other DNA sequences code for this CDR3. The chain employs TRBV10-2 and TRBJ1-1; 7 positions match TRBD1. Losses at the gene ends were 3 bases for V and 5 bases for J; bases not matched to a gene: 6. CDR3 size: 14 residues. Germline V gene sequence: CDR1 WSHSY, CDR2 SAAADI. As DNA, the CDR3 is TGCGCCAGCAGTGATGGCAGGGGGGGAACTGAAGCTTTCTTT. This gives the protein CASSDGRGGTEAFF.

The genes are TRBV19 and TRBJ2-1; D may be TRBD1 (5 bases). The CDR3 sequence is 15 residues long. Germline values: CDR1 LNHDA, CDR2 SQIVND (reference sequence). V lost 0 bases and J 10 bases, leaving 16 bases between the germline ends. CDR3 DNA sequence: TGTGCCAGTAGTATAGATGGGGCGGACACCAGGGAGCAGTTCTTC. Its translation: CASSIDGADTREQFF.

This chain links TRBV6-1 with TRBJ2-1, with D maybe TRBD2 (5 bases). The V end lost 1 base, the J end lost 9 bases, and 10 bases lay between the germline ends. Germline lookup yields CDR1 MNHNS and CDR2 SASEGT. The CDR3 runs to 13 residues. CDR3 sequence (DNA): TGTGCCAGCAGTGAAGGGGGAGCTGGTGAGCAGTTCTTC. It yields the protein CASSEGGAGEQFF.

V is TRBV5-6 and J is TRBJ2-7; D unclear. Per the germline V gene, CDR1 is SGHDT and CDR2 is YYEEEE. The length of the CDR3 is 15 residues. V dropped 1 base and J dropped 3 bases, with 14 bases sitting between them. The CDR3 DNA reads as TGTGCCAGCAGCTTGTTCACTCATATAAACTACGAGCAGTACTTC. Translated: CASSLFTHINYEQYF.

Note on this clone: This specimen includes other DNA sequences encoding the same CDR3. V usage is TRBV5-6 and J usage is TRBJ1-5; D might be TRBD1 (6 bases). This CDR3 spans 15 amino acids. Trimming removed 1 base from V and 3 bases from J, with 11 bases in between. Germline V CDR1 and CDR2: SGHDT, YYEEEE. CDR3 region: CASSLWAGVNQPQHF. DNA for the CDR3: TGTGCCAGCAGCTTGTGGGCAGGGGTCAATCAGCCCCAGCATTTT. The whole variable domain, remainder taken from reference TRBV5-6 and TRBJ1-5, is DAGVTQSPTHLIKTRGQQVTLRCSPKSGHDTVSWYQQALGQGPQFIFQYYEEEERQRGNFPDRFSGHQFPNYSSELNVNALLLGDSALYLCASSLWAGVNQPQHFGDGTRLSIL.

The chain links TRBV5-8 to TRBJ1-5; 7 bases match TRBD1. After removal of 6 bases from V and 7 bases from J, the junction contained 10 bases not matched to a gene. Germline lookup yields CDR1 SGHTS and CDR2 YDEGEE. The CDR3 spans 14 residues. The CDR3 region has the DNA TGTGCCAGCACCCTTAGGGGGCGAGACCAGCCCCAGCATTTT. Encoded protein: CASTLRGRDQPQHF.

The V gene is TRBV27, the J gene TRBJ1-5; 7 bases map to TRBD1. With 10 bases clipped from V and 7 bases from J, the junction kept 10 bases outside the gene matches. The CDR3 totals 13 residues. The V gene's germline CDR1 is MNHEY and CDR2 SMNVEV (reference sequence). The CDR3 spells CATSTGVGQPQHF. DNA for the CDR3: TGTGCCACCTCTACAGGGGTAGGGCAGCCCCAGCATTTT.

The V call is TRBV5-1, the J call TRBJ1-1; TRBD1 agrees at 7 bases. Germline V lookup: CDR1 SGHRS, CDR2 YFSETQ. This CDR3 has 15 residues. V lost 4 bases, J lost 4 bases, and 10 bases stayed unmatched. CDR3 sequence reads: CASSALTGYSTEAFF. The CDR3 bases are TGCGCCAGCAGCGCCCTGACAGGGTACAGCACTGAAGCTTTCTTT.